This is a list of T cell receptor beta chains from one sample in a study of cytomegalovirus exposure and HLA in healthy donors. The assay was immunoSEQ multiplex PCR, and TCRdb's table has in-frame clones only and misses some. The sample consists of 130,000 to 150,000 clones, around 79% of them appearing once. The sample was PBMCs. Receptors originate from a middle-aged man in good health and CMV-seropositive. Each CDR3 is given with its conserved first and last residue. Fields, in order: D gene, clone size, J gene, V gene, CDR3 protein, CDR3 DNA. A D gene is named only where the DNA matches it firmly. Not every row has a clone size; where given, it reads once, few, many or a size class.

D: TRBD1
size: once
J: TRBJ1-4
V: TRBV6-1
CDR3: CASRVDRATNEKLFF
DNA: TGTGCCAGCAGGGTCGACAGGGCGACTAATGAAAAACTGTTTTTT

D: .
size: .
J: TRBJ2-7
V: TRBV5-1
CDR3: CASSFTADEQYF
DNA: TGCGCCAGCAGCTTCACAGCGGACGAGCAGTACTTC

D: .
size: .
J: TRBJ2-1
V: TRBV7-2
CDR3: CASSFAGMSNEQFF
DNA: TGTGCCAGCAGCTTTGCAGGGATGAGCAATGAGCAGTTCTTC

D: .
size: .
J: TRBJ1-1
V: TRBV4-1
CDR3: CASSQETRREAFF
DNA: TGCGCCAGCAGCCAAGAGACAAGGAGGGAAGCTTTCTTT

D: .
size: once
J: TRBJ1-2
V: TRBV6-6
CDR3: CASSLTEGIGYTF
DNA: TGTGCCAGCAGCCTAACAGAGGGAATTGGCTACACCTTC

D: TRBD1
size: .
J: TRBJ1-5
V: TRBV29-1
CDR3: CSVAGDRGDQPQHF
DNA: TGCAGCGTTGCAGGGGACAGGGGAGATCAGCCCCAGCATTTT

D: TRBD1
size: few
J: TRBJ1-5
V: TRBV19
CDR3: CASSVGQGAWASNQPQHF
DNA: TGTGCCAGTAGTGTGGGACAGGGGGCATGGGCGAGCAATCAGCCCCAGCATTTT

D: .
size: .
J: TRBJ2-3
V: TRBV7-2
CDR3: CASSLSFSGISTDTQYF
DNA: TGTGCCAGCAGCTTATCTTTTAGCGGCATTAGCACAGATACGCAGTATTTT

D: TRBD1
size: few
J: TRBJ1-4
V: TRBV25-1
CDR3: CASSAFDRDNEKLFF
DNA: TGTGCCAGCAGTGCCTTCGACAGGGATAATGAAAAACTGTTTTTT

D: TRBD1
size: few
J: TRBJ2-5
V: TRBV10-1
CDR3: CASSGKLGQGKETQYF
DNA: TGCGCCAGCAGTGGGAAGTTGGGACAGGGGAAAGAGACCCAGTACTTC

D: .
size: medium-sized
J: TRBJ1-4
V: TRBV11-2
CDR3: CASSQPGRGYNEKLFF
DNA: TGTGCCAGCAGCCAGCCGGGCAGGGGATATAATGAAAAACTGTTTTTT

D: .
size: .
J: TRBJ1-1
V: TRBV28
CDR3: CASRYRNTEAFF
DNA: TGTGCCAGCAGATACAGGAACACTGAAGCTTTCTTT

D: .
size: .
J: TRBJ2-1
V: TRBV5-4
CDR3: CASSFDQRPIPLF
DNA: TGTGCCAGCAGCTTCGACCAGCGGCCTATTCCCCTCTTC

D: .
size: once
J: TRBJ2-2
V: TRBV19
CDR3: CASTGGIRTGELFF
DNA: TGTGCCAGTACTGGGGGGATTCGAACCGGGGAGCTGTTTTTT

D: .
size: .
J: TRBJ2-2
V: TRBV5-1
CDR3: CASTGTGELFF
DNA: TGCGCCAGCACGGGAACCGGGGAGCTGTTTTTT

D: TRBD2
size: many
J: TRBJ2-1
V: TRBV29-1
CDR3: CSVVGGRGNEQFF
DNA: TGCAGCGTTGTTGGCGGGAGGGGCAATGAGCAGTTCTTC

D: TRBD2
size: .
J: TRBJ2-7
V: TRBV28
CDR3: CASSLSGLAGGGSYEQYF
DNA: TGTGCCAGCAGTTTGAGTGGTCTAGCGGGAGGAGGATCCTACGAGCAGTACTTC

D: .
size: once
J: TRBJ1-2
V: TRBV7-2
CDR3: CASSPQGRYGYTF
DNA: TGTGCCAGCAGCCCTCAGGGGCGCTATGGCTACACCTTC

D: .
size: .
J: TRBJ1-4
V: TRBV30
CDR3: CAWSGEPRGEKLFF
DNA: TGTGCCTGGAGTGGGGAACCTAGGGGGGAAAAACTGTTTTTT

D: .
size: .
J: TRBJ1-5
V: TRBV27
CDR3: CASSLSEGINQPQHF
DNA: TGTGCCAGCAGTTTATCTGAGGGTATCAATCAGCCCCAGCATTTT

D: TRBD1
size: .
J: TRBJ1-2
V: TRBV5-4
CDR3: CASSFGTGPNYGYTF
DNA: TGTGCCAGCAGCTTTGGGACAGGGCCTAACTATGGCTACACCTTC

D: TRBD1
size: .
J: TRBJ2-2
V: TRBV18
CDR3: CASSLGTGNTGELFF
DNA: TGTGCCAGCTCCCTTGGGACAGGGAACACCGGGGAGCTGTTTTTT

D: .
size: .
J: TRBJ2-7
V: TRBV19
CDR3: CASNSPGSEEQYF
DNA: TGTGCCAGTAACTCCCCAGGGTCCGAGGAGCAGTACTTC

D: .
size: .
J: TRBJ2-1
V: TRBV7-3
CDR3: CASSSSSGTPQFF
DNA: TGTGCCAGCAGCTCGTCCTCCGGGACACCCCAGTTCTTC

D: TRBD2
size: few
J: TRBJ2-1
V: TRBV27
CDR3: CASTMGLAGHNEQFF
DNA: TGTGCCAGCACCATGGGACTAGCGGGGCACAATGAGCAGTTCTTC

D: .
size: .
J: TRBJ2-7
V: TRBV27
CDR3: CASSPSHEEYEQYF
DNA: TGTGCCAGCAGCCCCAGTCATGAGGAATACGAGCAGTACTTC

D: TRBD2
size: .
J: TRBJ2-7
V: TRBV27
CDR3: CASSLASGSGTRGEQYF
DNA: TGTGCCAGCAGTTTGGCTAGCGGGAGCGGTACGCGTGGCGAGCAGTACTTC

D: .
size: .
J: TRBJ1-1
V: TRBV7-3
CDR3: CASSWSGTAAEAFF
DNA: TGTGCCAGCAGCTGGTCAGGGACTGCTGCTGAAGCTTTCTTT

D: TRBD2
size: few
J: TRBJ2-1
V: TRBV9
CDR3: CASSDGLGAHNEQFF
DNA: TGTGCCAGCAGCGACGGACTAGGGGCACACAATGAGCAGTTCTTC